The 30 T cell receptor beta chains listed next were all sequenced from one sample in a study of cytomegalovirus exposure and HLA in healthy donors. Vbeta (60) and Jbeta (13) primers were used in the PCR. Data came from immunoSEQ multiplex PCR; TCRdb stores just in-frame clones and leaves some out. Of roughly 66,000 clones listed, roughly four fifths were seen once; the top ten hold approximately 5.8%. Specimen: PBMCs. The receptors shown here come from a man between 50 and 59 years old in good health and CMV-seronegative.

This chain connects TRBV5-6 to TRBJ2-7; D unresolved. This CDR3 is 11 amino acids long. Germline V CDR1 and CDR2: SGHDT, YYEEEE. Trimming removed 1 base from V and 5 bases from J, with 4 bases in between. The CDR3 loop is CASSLLHEQYF. The CDR3 nucleotides are TGTGCCAGCAGCTTGCTCCACGAGCAGTACTTC.

This sequence joins TRBV5-1 and TRBJ1-2; 10 bases are shared with TRBD1. Germline CDR1 reads SGHRS; CDR2 reads YFSETQ. The CDR3 contains 14 residues. V trimming: 0 bases; J trimming: 7 bases; junction bases outside the gene matches: 3. The CDR3 DNA reads as TGCGCCAGCAGCTTGGGGACAGGGGGAGCTGGCTACACCTTC. Translation gives CASSLGTGGAGYTF.

This chain links TRBV2 with TRBJ2-5, with TRBD2 matching over 10 bases. The germline V gene encodes CDR1 SNHLY and CDR2 FYNNEI. V gave up 8 bases and J gave up 4 bases; unmatched junction bases: 10. CDR3 size: 15 residues. The CDR3 region is CASEVTSGIGETQYF. The CDR3 DNA reads as TGTGCCAGCGAGGTAACTAGCGGGATCGGAGAGACCCAGTACTTC.

The V and J genes are TRBV28 and TRBJ1-1; D gene ambiguous. The CDR3 is made up of 14 amino acids. Between the trimmed V and J ends, which lost 3 bases and 8 bases, there was a span of 16 bases. Germline V lookup: CDR1 MDHEN, CDR2 SYDVKM. The CDR3 loop is CASSLWETSQEAFF. Written as DNA, the CDR3 is TGTGCCAGCAGTTTGTGGGAGACCTCACAGGAAGCTTTCTTT.

This chain uses TRBV10-3 with TRBJ2-3; TRBD1 is a possible D gene (5 bases). The germline V gene has CDR1 ENHRY and CDR2 SYGVKD. The CDR3 has 14 residues. V dropped 5 bases and J dropped 3 bases, with 12 bases sitting between them. The CDR3 sequence is CAISPGLTTDTQYF. Here the CDR3 DNA reads TGTGCCATCAGTCCAGGGTTAACGACAGATACGCAGTATTTT.

This chain joins TRBV6-1 and TRBJ1-5, with 7 bases lining up with TRBD1. Germline values: CDR1 MNHNS, CDR2 SASEGT. The CDR3 runs 13 residues. V gave up 8 bases and J gave up 7 bases; unmatched junction bases: 8. CDR3 region: CASGTAIRQPQHF. CDR3 DNA: TGTGCCAGCGGGACAGCTATCAGACAGCCCCAGCATTTT.

The V gene is TRBV27, the J gene TRBJ2-6; D is unresolved. Germline V gives CDR1 MNHEY, CDR2 SMNVEV (reference sequence). Trimming pared 3 bases from V and 1 base from J, leaving 13 bases between. The CDR3 covers 17 residues. The CDR3 DNA follows: TGTGCCAGCAGTTTTCCTCAATCAGGATCTGGGGCCAACGTCCTGACTTTC. Translating gives CASSFPQSGSGANVLTF.

This clone came up a few times. The chain carries TRBV5-4 and TRBJ2-7, with 9 bases fitting TRBD1. Germline CDR1 SGHNT, CDR2 YYREEE (reference sequence). Trimming cost V 4 bases and J 4 bases; bases outside gene matches: 12. This CDR3 region has 16 residues. CDR3 DNA: TGTGCCAGCAGCCCCAAATCCGGGACAGGGTTTTACGAGCAGTACTTC. It yields the protein CASSPKSGTGFYEQYF.

This clone showed up just once. V is TRBV15 and J is TRBJ1-2, with D maybe TRBD1 (6 bases). Trimming removed 1 base from V and 2 bases from J, with 11 bases in between. CDR1 and CDR2 from the germline V gene are LNHNV and YYDKDF (reference sequence). The CDR3 extends over 15 amino acids. CDR3 protein: CATSRVLQGNYGYTF. Here the CDR3 DNA reads TGTGCCACCAGCAGAGTCCTGCAGGGGAACTATGGCTACACCTTC.

The chain combines TRBV30 with TRBJ1-1, with TRBD1 matching 10 bases. CDR1 and CDR2 (germline): GTSNPN, SVGIG (reference sequence). This CDR3 comprises 14 residues. J gave up 7 bases and V 0 bases, and 5 bases lay outside the gene matches. This CDR3 reads CAWSVTGGQVEAFF. As DNA, the CDR3 is TGTGCCTGGAGTGTGACAGGGGGCCAGGTTGAAGCTTTCTTT. The full variable domain, rest sourced from reference TRBV30 and TRBJ1-1, is SQTIHQWPATLVQPVGSPLSLECTVEGTSNPNLYWYRQAAGRGLQLLFYSVGIGQISSEVPQNLSASRPQDRQFILSSKKLLLSDSGFYLCAWSVTGGQVEAFFGQGTRLTVV.

The chain is built from TRBV7-6 and TRBJ2-2; maybe TRBD2 (6 bases). Germline CDR1 SGHVS, CDR2 FNYEAQ. CDR3 size: 16 residues. V lost 7 bases, J lost 4 bases, and 19 bases lay in between. The CDR3 DNA follows: TGTGCCAGCACCCTAATGATTGAGGGAGGCACCGGGGAGCTGTTTTTT. It codes for CASTLMIEGGTGELFF.

The CDR3 loop reads CASSFRGDQHF. The CDR3 DNA sequence: TGTGCCAGCAGTTTCAGGGGGGACCAGCATTTT. The chain employs TRBV28 and TRBJ1-5; 7 positions agree with TRBD1. The ends lost 3 bases at V and 12 bases at J; junction bases unmatched: 2. Per the germline V gene, CDR1 is MDHEN and CDR2 is SYDVKM. The CDR3 consists of 11 residues.

The chain has TRBV11-3 and TRBJ2-3; the match to TRBD2 covers 8 bases. From germline, CDR1 is SGHNT and CDR2 YENEEA. CDR3 length: 16 amino acids. V lost 7 bases and J lost 1; bases outside the gene matches: 10. The CDR3 sequence is CASTRGERERTDTQYF. The CDR3 nucleotides are TGTGCCAGCACACGTGGAGAGCGGGAGCGCACAGATACGCAGTATTTT.

This clone turned up a few times. The chain couples TRBV30 to TRBJ1-2, with D perhaps matching TRBD1 (6 bases). The CDR3 has 12 amino acids. Germline-derived CDR1 and CDR2 are GTSNPN and SVGIG (reference sequence). Trimming left V 5 bases short and J 8 bases short, with 15 bases between. CDR3 amino acids: CAWLQGLSGYTF. The DNA for the CDR3 is TGTGCCTGGCTACAGGGTTTGAGCGGCTACACCTTC.

The chain joins TRBV7-9 to TRBJ2-7; TRBD1 aligns across 9 bases. J was trimmed by 1 base and V by 2 bases; bases with no gene match: 9. This CDR3 region has 17 residues. Germline V gene data show CDR1 as SEHNR and CDR2 as FQNEAQ (reference sequence). CDR3 nucleotides: TGTGCCAGCAGCTTAACCGGGACAGGGATGAGGTCCTACGAGCAGTACTTC. Translating it yields CASSLTGTGMRSYEQYF.

The chain links TRBV4-1 to TRBJ2-2, with TRBD2 matching 12 bases. CDR3 length equals 16 residues. V shed 2 bases and J 5 bases; nucleotides not matched to a gene: 3. The germline gives CDR1 MGHRA, CDR2 YSYEKL. CDR3: CASSQLAGGHTGELFF. The CDR3, as DNA: TGCGCCAGCAGCCAACTAGCGGGAGGGCATACCGGGGAGCTGTTTTTT.

This clone was seen a handful of times. V gene TRBV15 combines with J gene TRBJ1-5; D uncertain. This CDR3 has 15 residues. CDR1 is LNHNV, CDR2 YYDKDF, per germline (reference sequence). Trimming took off 0 bases at V and 6 bases at J, with 12 bases between the two ends. The CDR3 DNA is TGTGCCACCAGCAGAGAGACTGGTGGTAGTCAGCCCCAGCATTTT. This codes for CATSRETGGSQPQHF.

The CDR3: CASSSTSAYTQYF. The CDR3 nucleotides read TGTGCCAGCAGCTCGACTAGCGCATATACGCAGTATTTT. J is TRBJ2-3 and V is TRBV7-2; 8 bases fit TRBD2. The germline CDR1 and CDR2 sequences are SGHTA and FQGNSA. V lost 4 bases to trimming and J lost 7 bases; unmatched junction nucleotides: 4. The CDR3 totals 13 residues.

In DNA, the CDR3 is TGTGCCAGCAGCTTAGGAGACAGGGGTTTCGGTGGCTACACCTTC. Translating gives CASSLGDRGFGGYTF. The chain has TRBV7-9 and TRBJ1-2; 8 nucleotides line up with TRBD1. The ends lost 1 base at V and 7 bases at J; junction bases unmatched: 8. This CDR3 has 15 amino acids. Per the germline V gene, CDR1 is SEHNR and CDR2 is FQNEAQ (reference sequence).

The gene calls are TRBV30 and TRBJ1-4, with D maybe TRBD1 (5 bases). CDR1 and CDR2 from the germline V gene are GTSNPN and SVGIG (reference sequence). The CDR3 contains 14 residues. Trimming left V 1 base short and J 0 bases short, with 6 bases between. The CDR3 bases are TGTGCCTGGAGTGGGACAACAACTAATGAAAAACTGTTTTTT. The encoded protein is CAWSGTTTNEKLFF.

This clone was found a few times. The CDR3 carries no conserved terminal phenylalanine or tryptophan, so it likely arises from a read error. Because the CDR3's place on the DNA is in doubt, the DNA is left out and the CDR3 is given as listed by TCRdb. The J gene is TRBJ2-7, the V gene TRBV6-1; the table assigns TRBD2, which was not confirmed against the DNA. Ends included, the CDR3 has 9 residues. Germline loops: CDR1 MNHNS, CDR2 SASEGT. CDR3 amino acids: CASSPPVLL.

The chain joins TRBV6-6 to TRBJ2-3; no clear D gene. Germline V gene sequence: CDR1 MNHNY, CDR2 SVGAGI (reference sequence). The CDR3 consists of 14 residues. Trimming stripped 2 bases from V and 0 bases from J, with 6 bases between. CDR3 loop: CASSYRRSTDTQYF. The CDR3 nucleotides read TGTGCCAGCAGTTACCGTCGTAGCACAGATACGCAGTATTTT.

V is TRBV7-2 and J is TRBJ2-1, with 10 bases that match TRBD2. This CDR3 has 15 amino acids. Germline V gene data show CDR1 as SGHTA and CDR2 as FQGNSA. V dropped 0 bases and J dropped 6; count of bases not matched to a gene: 2. The CDR3 region has the DNA TGTGCCAGCAGCTTAGCGCTAGCGGGAGTCAATGAGCAGTTCTTC. Its translation is CASSLALAGVNEQFF.

The CDR3 coding sequence is TGTGCCAGCAGCTTGAAGCCCTCCCGCGCTTTCTTT. This gives the protein CASSLKPSRAFF. The chain has TRBV7-2 and TRBJ1-1; D gene ambiguous. V was shortened by 3 bases and J by 11 bases, with 13 bases between the two germline ends. The CDR3 contains 12 residues. In germline, CDR1 is SGHTA, CDR2 FQGNSA.

This clone was detected only once. This chain connects TRBV30 to TRBJ1-4, with TRBD1 as a possible D gene (5 bases). The CDR3 extends over 14 amino acids. Germline CDR1 GTSNPN, CDR2 SVGIG (reference sequence). The ends were cut back, 4 bases at V and 3 bases at J, with 12 bases in the middle. The CDR3 loop is CAWTRDPSNEKLFF. CDR3 nucleotides: TGTGCCTGGACGCGGGACCCCTCTAATGAAAAACTGTTTTTT.

The genes are TRBV11-3 and TRBJ2-7; D is possibly TRBD2 (6 bases). Trimming shortened V by 6 bases and J by 2 bases, and 14 bases separated the two germline ends. Germline CDR1 reads SGHNT; CDR2 reads YENEEA. This CDR3 has 14 residues. The chain's CDR3 is CASRGLPGAYEQYF. The DNA of the CDR3 is TGTGCCAGCAGGGGACTGCCTGGGGCCTACGAGCAGTACTTC. Complete variable domain (other parts from reference TRBV11-3 and TRBJ2-7): EAGVVQSPRYKIIEKKQPVAFWCNPISGHNTLYWYLQNLGQGPELLIRYENEEAVDDSQLPKDRFSAERLKGVDSTLKIQPAELGDSAVYLCASRGLPGAYEQYFGPGTRLTVT.

This clone has only one observation. The chain combines TRBV7-6 with TRBJ1-1; 7 nucleotides align to TRBD1. Losses at the gene ends were 5 bases for V and 1 base for J; bases not matched to a gene: 4. The CDR3 covers 14 residues. Germline CDR1 SGHVS, CDR2 FNYEAQ. CDR3 loop: CASSMDRWNTEAFF. The DNA for the CDR3 is TGTGCCAGCAGCATGGACAGGTGGAACACTGAAGCTTTCTTT.

The rearrangement uses TRBV6-5 and TRBJ1-6, with 8 bases lining up with TRBD1. Germline CDR1 and CDR2: MNHEY and SVGAGI. The CDR3 is 16 residues long. The ends lost 3 bases at V and 6 bases at J; junction bases unmatched: 7. The CDR3, as DNA: TGTGCCAGCAGTTATTCCCAGGGGGCGAGTAATTCACCCCTCCACTTT. Its translation is CASSYSQGASNSPLHF.

The chain employs TRBV6-5 and TRBJ2-6; D is unclear. Trimming removed 8 bases from V and 0 bases from J, with 8 bases in between. CDR3 length equals 14 residues. Germline CDR1 reads MNHEY; CDR2 reads SVGAGI. The CDR3 DNA reads as TGTGCCAGCGGCTCGTCCTCTGGGGCCAACGTCCTGACTTTC. Amino acids: CASGSSSGANVLTF.

The chain has TRBV18 and TRBJ2-3; 8 nucleotides agree with TRBD2. Germline trimming cut 3 bases from V and 4 bases from J; bases unmatched to any gene: 3. The CDR3 contains 14 residues. CDR1 is KGHSH, CDR2 LQKENI, per germline. The CDR3 region is CASSPGLDADTQYF. CDR3 sequence (DNA): TGTGCCAGCTCACCGGGACTAGACGCAGATACGCAGTATTTT. Combining the CDR3 with reference TRBV18 and TRBJ2-3 gives the whole variable domain NAGVMQNPRHLVRRRGQEARLRCSPMKGHSHVYWYRQLPEEGLKFMVYLQKENIIDESGMPKERFSAEFPKEGPSILRIQQVVRGDSAAYFCASSPGLDADTQYFGPGTRLTVL.